The 20 T cell receptor beta chains below all came from one sample that was sequenced in a study of T-cell reconstitution after alpha-beta-depleted transplantation in children. TCRbeta library preparation incorporated unique molecular identifiers. One entry per CDR3 protein results from TCRdb running MiXCR on the PCR reads. The table lists around 530,000 distinct CDR3 sequences, around a third of them singletons. The sample consisted of PBMCs from the stem cell graft donor, taken from the stem cell graft. The receptors were gathered from a human donor who donated a stem cell graft to a child with aplastic anemia.

J is TRBJ1-5 and V is TRBV27; weak D call: TRBD1 (6 bases). The germline V gene encodes CDR1 MNHEY and CDR2 SMNVEV (reference sequence). V dropped 10 bases and J dropped 6 bases, with 22 bases sitting between them. The CDR3 contains 15 residues. The CDR3 sequence: CATSGEGVGGQPQHF. CDR3 sequence (DNA): TGTGCCACCTCTGGAGAGGGGGTAGGGGGTCAGCCCCAGCATTTT.

This clonotype was observed a handful of times. The chain carries TRBV5-5 and TRBJ1-5; D gene unclear. The germline V gene has CDR1 SGHKS and CDR2 YYEKEE (reference sequence). There are 15 residues in the CDR3. The V gene lost 0 bases and the J gene lost 1 base, with 8 bases spanning the gap. CDR3 in DNA: TGTGCCAGCAGCTTGGGGCAGTCCAGCAATCAGCCCCAGCATTTT. Its protein is CASSLGQSSNQPQHF.

This clonotype was counted between two and nine times. The chain recombines TRBV15 with TRBJ2-7; a possible D gene is TRBD1 (6 bases). Germline assignment: CDR1 LNHNV and CDR2 YYDKDF (reference sequence). The V end lost 3 bases, the J end lost 0 bases, and 12 bases lay between the germline ends. There are 15 residues in the CDR3. The CDR3 region has the DNA TGTGCCACCAGCAGGGACAGCGGTTACTCCTACGAGCAGTACTTC. This gives the protein CATSRDSGYSYEQYF.

The genes are TRBV20-1 and TRBJ2-7; TRBD2 matches at 7 bases. Germline values: CDR1 DFQATT, CDR2 SNEGSKA (reference sequence). V was clipped by 5 bases and J by 1 base; unmatched bases: 5. This CDR3 has 13 amino acids. CDR3: CSAASGNSYEQYF. The CDR3, as DNA: TGCAGTGCTGCAAGCGGGAATTCCTACGAGCAGTACTTC.

The V gene is TRBV4-3, the J gene TRBJ2-2, with 8 positions matching TRBD1. The CDR3 covers 16 residues. The ends lost 3 bases at V and 5 bases at J; junction bases unmatched: 8. Per the germline V gene, CDR1 is LGHNA and CDR2 is YSLEER. Here the CDR3 reads CASSHQTGVVTGELFF. CDR3 sequence (DNA): TGCGCCAGCAGCCACCAGACAGGGGTGGTAACCGGGGAGCTGTTTTTT.

This clonotype occurred a few times. This chain connects TRBV7-2 to TRBJ2-3, with D maybe TRBD2 (5 bases). CDR1 and CDR2 from the germline V gene are SGHTA and FQGNSA. V shed 5 bases and J shed 6 bases, with 15 bases lying between them. This CDR3 comprises 14 residues. This CDR3 reads CASSPTDSADTQYF. CDR3 in DNA: TGTGCCAGCAGCCCAACGGACTCGGCCGATACGCAGTATTTT.

This chain uses TRBV5-1 with TRBJ2-5; 12 positions agree with TRBD2. The CDR3 spans 15 residues. Unmatched junction bases numbered 4, after V lost 2 bases and J lost 5 bases. CDR1 SGHRS and CDR2 YFSETQ come from the germline V gene. The CDR3 DNA reads as TGCGCCAGCAGCTTAGTCGGACTAGCGGGGGAGACCCAGTACTTC. The encoded protein is CASSLVGLAGETQYF.

The table lists this clonotype with a count of one. The gene calls are TRBV7-2 and TRBJ2-1, with 9 bases aligning to TRBD2. The CDR3 runs to 17 residues. From germline, CDR1 is SGHTA and CDR2 FQGNSA. Trimming at V came to 5 bases and at J to 2 bases, leaving 10 bases not matched to a gene. CDR3 region: CASSPTSSGRTYNEQFF. CDR3 in DNA: TGTGCCAGCAGCCCGACCTCGAGCGGGAGGACCTACAATGAGCAGTTCTTC.

CDR3 DNA sequence: TGTGCCAGCAGCTTAGCGGGGTTCGGCCAGGAGACCCAGTACTTC. Protein: CASSLAGFGQETQYF. The V gene is TRBV7-3, the J gene TRBJ2-5; tentatively, D is TRBD2 (6 bases). V was cut by 2 bases and J by 5 bases, with 15 bases left in between. The CDR3 sequence is 15 residues long. Germline V gene sequence: CDR1 SGHTA, CDR2 FQGTGA.

This chain links TRBV18 with TRBJ2-7, with 12 nucleotides matching TRBD2. The junction had 2 bases not matched to a gene; V was cut back by 4 bases and J by 4 bases. This CDR3 contains 14 residues. Germline values: CDR1 KGHSH, CDR2 LQKENI. This CDR3 is CASSQGLAGYEQYF. In DNA, the CDR3 is TGTGCCAGCTCACAAGGACTAGCGGGGTACGAGCAGTACTTC. The full variable domain, in which reference TRBV18 and TRBJ2-7 provide the parts outside the CDR3, is NAGVMQNPRHLVRRRGQEARLRCSPMKGHSHVYWYRQLPEEGLKFMVYLQKENIIDESGMPKERFSAEFPKEGPSILRIQQVVRGDSAAYFCASSQGLAGYEQYFGPGTRLTVT.

In DNA form, the CDR3 reads TGCGCCAGCAGCTTGAGCAGGGAATCACCCCTCCACTTT. Its translation is CASSLSRESPLHF. V usage is TRBV5-1 and J usage is TRBJ1-6, with a weak D call TRBD1 (5 bases). Trimming took 1 base from V and 10 from J, leaving 9 bases between them. The CDR3 contains 13 residues. Germline loops: CDR1 SGHRS, CDR2 YFSETQ.

The rearrangement links TRBV13 to TRBJ2-2; 7 bases are a match to TRBD1. V was pared by 5 bases and J by 7 bases, with 4 bases of the junction left unmatched. Germline CDR1 is PRHDT and CDR2 is FYEKMQ (reference sequence). The CDR3 contains 13 residues. The CDR3 region is CASSARQGGELFF. The CDR3 DNA reads TGTGCCAGCAGCGCTCGACAGGGCGGGGAGCTGTTTTTT. The variable domain in full, with the rest retrieved from reference TRBV13 and TRBJ2-2, is AAGVIQSPRHLIKEKRETATLKCYPIPRHDTVYWYQQGPGQDPQFLISFYEKMQSDKGSIPDRFSAQQFSDYHSELNMSSLELGDSALYFCASSARQGGELFFGEGSRLTVL.

The chain combines TRBV7-9 with TRBJ2-7; a weak D match, TRBD1 (5 bases). Trimming left V 4 bases short and J 7 bases short, with 8 bases between. CDR3 size: 11 residues. Germline values: CDR1 SEHNR, CDR2 FQNEAQ (reference sequence). The CDR3 reads CASSWNREQYF. The CDR3, as DNA: TGTGCCAGCAGCTGGAACAGGGAGCAGTACTTC.

V usage is TRBV28 and J usage is TRBJ2-4, with D possibly being TRBD2 (6 bases). Trimming removed 5 bases from V and 5 bases from J, with 16 bases in between. CDR1 is MDHEN, CDR2 SYDVKM, per germline. The CDR3 covers 15 residues. In DNA, the CDR3 is TGTGCCAGCAGTCCTTCCGGGAGTTCCGAAAACATTCAGTACTTC. Encoded protein: CASSPSGSSENIQYF.

The V call is TRBV5-6, the J call TRBJ2-5; D unresolved. With 0 bases removed from V and 5 bases from J, the gap between germline ends came to 11 bases. Germline V lookup: CDR1 SGHDT, CDR2 YYEEEE. The CDR3 contains 14 residues. The CDR3 DNA sequence: TGTGCCAGCAGCTTGGTTTTAGGGCGGGAGACCCAGTACTTC. Residues: CASSLVLGRETQYF.

This clonotype was seen a few times. The V call is TRBV5-1, the J call TRBJ2-1; 14 nucleotides agree with TRBD2. This CDR3 has 15 residues. The germline gives CDR1 SGHRS, CDR2 YFSETQ. V lost 4 bases, J lost 9 bases, and 6 bases stayed unmatched. The CDR3 sequence: CASSTGLAGVGEQFF. The CDR3 DNA sequence: TGCGCCAGCAGCACGGGACTAGCGGGAGTTGGTGAGCAGTTCTTC.

This clonotype was observed a few times. This chain uses TRBV3-1 with TRBJ2-1; D might be TRBD1 (6 bases). Germline V gene data show CDR1 as LGHDT and CDR2 as YNNKEL (reference sequence). Trimming cost V 4 bases and J 1 base, with 11 bases left between them. There are 15 residues in the CDR3. The CDR3 DNA reads TGTGCCAGCAGCCGACCAGGGGCGTCCTACAATGAGCAGTTCTTC. It specifies CASSRPGASYNEQFF.

Written as DNA, the CDR3 is TGTGCCAGCAGTAACGCGACAGGTTACGAGCAGTACTTC. As protein: CASSNATGYEQYF. The chain is built from TRBV6-5 and TRBJ2-7, with D possibly TRBD1 on 6 matching bases. CDR1 is MNHEY and CDR2 is SVGAGI in the germline V gene. Trimming shortened V by 5 bases and J by 4 bases, and 12 bases separated the two germline ends. This CDR3 has 13 amino acids.

The rearrangement joins TRBV11-1 to TRBJ2-1; 7 positions match TRBD2. The germline gives CDR1 SGHAT, CDR2 FQDESV (reference sequence). There are 16 residues in the CDR3. Trimming cost V 5 bases and J 10 bases; bases outside gene matches: 17. CDR3 DNA sequence: TGTGCCAGCAGCCCTCGAGGCGGGGAGGGACTCTGGGAGCAGTTCTTC. Its translation is CASSPRGGEGLWEQFF.

The chain combines TRBV18 with TRBJ1-1; D ambiguous. This CDR3 comprises 14 residues. V lost 6 bases, J lost 5 bases, and 16 bases lay in between. Per germline, CDR1 KGHSH and CDR2 LQKENI. The CDR3 DNA reads TGTGCCAGCTCTGGGTTGAGAGCTGGGACTGAAGCTTTCTTT. Amino acids: CASSGLRAGTEAFF.